This T cell receptor (beta chain) derives from a study of cytomegalovirus exposure and HLA in healthy donors. As for the study in general: The 120 validation repertoires were produced on the same platform as the 500 to 800 repertoires of the first cohort. This was reported in a later analysis.

V was cut by 8 bases and J by 2 bases, with 20 bases left in between. Germline V gives CDR1 MDHEN, CDR2 SYDVKM. The CDR3 has 16 residues. A remark on this clone: Its antigen is not identified.

General study results and limits: Most sequenced TCRs were rare (though some public TCRs occurred in many donors). Under in vitro conditions, three CMV-associated chains were confirmed as specific for CMV antigens.

Assay used: immunoSEQ multiplex PCR; TCRdb lists only in-frame clones, some missing. The sample shows about 130,000 clones, 94% of them seen only once. The sequence was obtained from a woman aged 18-35 years in good health and CMV-seronegative. This rearrangement joins TRBV28 to TRBJ2-3; D is possibly TRBD1 (6 bases). Sequencing was performed on PBMCs. Here the CDR3 DNA reads TGTGCCAGCCCCCCAGGGGACACCGAAACCACAGATACGCAGTATTTT. Its translation: CASPPGDTETTDTQYF.